Shown below are 18 T cell receptor beta chains from a single sample sequenced in a study of vaccination and CD4 T cells after COVID-19. The treatment: roughly 11-day PBMC culture with coronavirus spike peptide pools or control peptides (ViraFEST assay). From the unexposed donor, CD4+ T cells were collected ahead of the COVID-19 pandemic (2011-2018). These receptors have no identified antigens. Sequencing of DNA taken from cultured CD4+ T cells relied on the Oncomine TCR Beta short-read assay. Genomic DNA was extracted from cultured CD4+ T cells. TCRdb redid the calling of the PCR reads with MiXCR, one entry per CDR3 protein. The sample lists 6,900 or so distinct CDR3 sequences; around a third were seen once. Material: CD4+ T cells from blood, cultured in vitro. These receptors were taken from a human donor in good health.

The J gene is TRBJ1-1, the V gene TRBV2, with unresolved D. Germline CDR1 reads SNHLY; CDR2 reads FYNNEI. The CDR3 spans 14 residues. V was clipped by 2 bases and J by 1 base, with 8 bases between them. The CDR3: CASSEWVENTEAFF. For the CDR3, the DNA is TGTGCCAGCAGTGAATGGGTAGAGAACACTGAAGCTTTCTTT.

The chain links TRBV6-2 or TRBV6-3 to TRBJ2-2, with 10 bases identical to TRBD2. The ends lost 6 bases at V and 5 bases at J; junction bases unmatched: 6. The CDR3 is 15 residues long. Germline values: CDR1 MNHEY, CDR2 SVGEGT. The CDR3 sequence is CASRLAGVRTGELFF. The CDR3 nucleotides read TGTGCCAGCAGGCTAGCGGGAGTGAGGACCGGGGAGCTGTTTTTT.

V and J are TRBV7-8 and TRBJ1-5; D gene uncertain. The CDR3 contains 17 residues. Trimming pared 5 bases from V and 0 bases from J, leaving 17 bases between. Per the germline V gene, CDR1 is SGHVS and CDR2 is FQNEAQ. The CDR3 coding sequence is TGTGCCAGCAGCCCCCACCCTGCATTCGATAGCAATCAGCCCCAGCATTTT. It is translated as CASSPHPAFDSNQPQHF. Supplemented by reference TRBV7-8 and TRBJ1-5, the full variable domain reads GAGVSQSPRYKVAKRGQDVALRCDPISGHVSLFWYQQALGQGPEFLTYFQNEAQLDKSGLPSDRFFAERPEGSVSTLKIQRTQQEDSAVYLCASSPHPAFDSNQPQHFGDGTRLSIL.

This clonotype was detected a few times. The rearrangement joins TRBV20-1 to TRBJ2-1, with TRBD2 matching over 12 bases. The germline V gene encodes CDR1 DFQATT and CDR2 SNEGSKA (reference sequence). This CDR3 contains 16 residues. V lost 3 bases, J lost 0 bases, and 3 bases stayed unmatched. For the CDR3, the DNA is TGCAGTGCTAGTGGACTAGCGGGGAGCTCCTACAATGAGCAGTTCTTC. Protein: CSASGLAGSSYNEQFF.

A few counts support this clonotype. V is TRBV4-3 and J is TRBJ1-2; weak D call: TRBD1 (5 bases). Per germline, CDR1 LGHNA and CDR2 YSLEER. Trimming stripped 4 bases from V and 8 bases from J, with 20 bases between. The CDR3 sequence is 15 residues long. The CDR3: CASSPQERGSEGYTF. The CDR3 DNA is TGCGCCAGCAGCCCGCAGGAAAGGGGCAGTGAGGGCTACACCTTC.

The chain carries TRBV20-1 and TRBJ2-7; D tentatively fits TRBD1 or TRBD2 (5 bases each). Germline assignment: CDR1 DFQATT and CDR2 SNEGSKA (reference sequence). The CDR3 covers 14 residues. V lost 6 bases and J 7 bases, leaving 22 bases between the germline ends. The DNA of the CDR3 is TGCAGTGCCGCAGGGTCCCGGGGTGAGCGAGAGCAGTACTTC. It yields the protein CSAAGSRGEREQYF.

The V call is TRBV20-1, the J call TRBJ2-2; D gene uncertain. The CDR3 loop spans 13 amino acids. Germline lookup yields CDR1 DFQATT and CDR2 SNEGSKA (reference sequence). V was shortened by 0 bases and J by 5 bases, with 7 bases between the two germline ends. For the CDR3, the DNA is TGCAGTGCTAGAGATACTCGGACCGGGGAGCTGTTTTTT. It encodes CSARDTRTGELFF.

As DNA, the CDR3 is TGTGCCAGCAGCAACCGGGACAGGGTGCATGAGCAGTTCTTC. Its translation: CASSNRDRVHEQFF. This chain links TRBV7-8 with TRBJ2-1, with 9 positions matching TRBD1. There are 14 residues in the CDR3. Germline CDR1 and CDR2: SGHVS and FQNEAQ. J was trimmed by 8 bases and V by 5 bases; bases with no gene match: 7.

The chain is built from TRBV27 and TRBJ2-7; TRBD1 matches 10 bases. The V segment lost 6 bases and the J segment 6 bases; nucleotides outside the gene matches: 11. The length of the CDR3 is 15 residues. Germline V gives CDR1 MNHEY, CDR2 SMNVEV (reference sequence). CDR3: CASRTPTGGAGEQYF. The CDR3 nucleotides read TGTGCCAGCAGGACACCGACAGGGGGCGCGGGCGAGCAGTACTTC.

The CDR3 is CASTRGVSYEQYF. The CDR3 nucleotides read TGTGCCAGCACCCGGGGAGTATCCTACGAGCAGTACTTC. The chain combines TRBV2 with TRBJ2-7; possibly TRBD2 for D (5 bases). V was trimmed by 7 bases and J by 1 base, leaving 11 bases between them. The CDR3 consists of 13 residues. Germline CDR1 and CDR2: SNHLY and FYNNEI. The full variable domain, its missing parts supplied by reference TRBV2 and TRBJ2-7, is EPEVTQTPSHQVTQMGQEVILRCVPISNHLYFYWYRQILGQKVEFLVSFYNNEISEKSEIFDDQFSVERPDGSNFTLKIRSTKLEDSAMYFCASTRGVSYEQYFGPGTRLTVT.

This clonotype was detected a few times. The J gene is TRBJ2-1, the V gene TRBV6-1; unclear D gene. Germline V gene sequence: CDR1 MNHNS, CDR2 SASEGT. The CDR3 covers 11 residues. The germline V and J ends were trimmed by 9 bases and 6 bases, with 9 bases remaining between them. Here the CDR3 reads CASSARNEQFF. The CDR3 bases are TGTGCCAGTTCGGCCCGCAATGAGCAGTTCTTC.

On this clonotype itself: The junction differs from germline at one of its ends, possibly a read error. This chain uses TRBV20-1 with TRBJ2-5; TRBD2 agrees at 11 bases. The CDR3 has 16 residues. Germline V gene sequence: CDR1 DFQATT, CDR2 SNEGSKA (reference sequence). CDR3 protein: CSARDHGTSGQETQCF. The CDR3 region has the DNA TGCAGTGCTAGAGATCACGGGACTAGCGGCCAAGAGACCCAGTGCTTC.

The chain is built from TRBV27 and TRBJ1-1; D is undetermined. The CDR3 loop spans 13 amino acids. Germline-derived CDR1 and CDR2 are MNHEY and SMNVEV (reference sequence). V shed 6 bases and J shed 5 bases, with 13 bases lying between them. This CDR3 reads CASRLSLGTEAFF. The CDR3 DNA is TGTGCCAGCAGACTATCCCTCGGGACTGAAGCTTTCTTT.

The rearrangement uses TRBV6-1 and TRBJ2-7; perhaps TRBD1 as D (6 bases). Germline-derived CDR1 and CDR2 are MNHNS and SASEGT. V lost 7 bases, J lost 6 bases, and 16 bases lay in between. The CDR3 runs 13 residues. CDR3 nucleotides: TGTGCCAGCAAAGGGGGTTCGGGGACCGAGCAGTACTTC. It encodes CASKGGSGTEQYF.

J is TRBJ2-7 and V is TRBV28; 11 bases line up with TRBD2. With V trimmed by 6 bases and J by 2 bases, 6 bases remained unmatched. CDR3 length: 15 residues. Germline values: CDR1 MDHEN, CDR2 SYDVKM. The CDR3 DNA reads TGTGCCAGCAGCCCTAGACTAGCGGGACCCTACGAGCAGTACTTC. This codes for CASSPRLAGPYEQYF. Combining the CDR3 with reference TRBV28 and TRBJ2-7 gives the whole variable domain DVKVTQSSRYLVKRTGEKVFLECVQDMDHENMFWYRQDPGLGLRLIYFSYDVKMKEKGDIPEGYSVSREKKERFSLILESASTNQTSMYLCASSPRLAGPYEQYFGPGTRLTVT.

This clonotype was observed a few times. The chain carries TRBV7-2 and TRBJ1-2; D is unclear. Trimming stripped 3 bases from V and 2 bases from J, with 7 bases between. The CDR3 sequence is 13 residues long. Germline V gene lookup returns CDR1 SGHTA and CDR2 FQGNSA. The CDR3 DNA follows: TGTGCCAGCAGCTTGGCAGTGAACTATGGCTACACCTTC. The encoded protein is CASSLAVNYGYTF.

Relative to its sample, this clonotype is medium-sized. The genes are TRBV6-2 or TRBV6-3 and TRBJ1-5; no clear D. The germline V gene has CDR1 MNHEY and CDR2 SVGEGT. V shed 7 bases and J shed 0 bases, with 10 bases lying between them. The CDR3 length is 14 residues. The CDR3 nucleotides are TGTGCCAGCACGGCAGATAATAGCAATCAGCCCCAGCATTTT. It codes for CASTADNSNQPQHF.

CDR3 nucleotide sequence: TGTGCCAGCAGCCAAGGGACTAGCGGGAGGGAAGAGACCCAGTACTTC. Protein product: CASSQGTSGREETQYF. V gene TRBV4-2 combines with J gene TRBJ2-5, with TRBD2 matching over 15 bases. The CDR3 runs 16 residues. In germline, CDR1 is LGHNA, CDR2 YNFKEQ. J gave up 3 bases and V 1 base, and 0 bases lay outside the gene matches.